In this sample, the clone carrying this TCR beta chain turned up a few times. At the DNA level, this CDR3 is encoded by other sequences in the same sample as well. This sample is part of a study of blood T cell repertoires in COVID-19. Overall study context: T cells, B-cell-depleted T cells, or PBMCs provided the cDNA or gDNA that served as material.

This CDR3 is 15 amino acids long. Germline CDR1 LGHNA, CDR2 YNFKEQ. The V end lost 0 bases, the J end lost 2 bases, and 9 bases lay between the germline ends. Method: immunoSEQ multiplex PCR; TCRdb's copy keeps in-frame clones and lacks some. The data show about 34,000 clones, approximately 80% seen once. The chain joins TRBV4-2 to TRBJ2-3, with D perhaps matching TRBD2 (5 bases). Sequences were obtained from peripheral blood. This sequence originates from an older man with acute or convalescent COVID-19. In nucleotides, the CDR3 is TGTGCCAGCAGCCAAGATAGGAGGACCACAGATACGCAGTATTTT. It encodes CASSQDRRTTDTQYF.